The 23 T cell receptor beta chains reported below all come from one sample, sequenced in a study of blood T cell repertoires in COVID-19. Produced via immunoSEQ multiplex PCR; TCRdb's table is partial and in-frame only. The sample includes 140,000 or so clones, roughly 88% of them seen just once. The sample taken for sequencing was peripheral blood. Source of these receptors: a woman in her forties or fifties with acute or convalescent COVID-19.

CDR3 DNA: TGTGCCAGTAGTATCATAGTCAATCAGCCCCAGCATTTT. Translation: CASSIIVNQPQHF. The J gene is TRBJ1-5, the V gene TRBV19; the D is unclear. Germline-derived CDR1 and CDR2 are LNHDA and SQIVND (reference sequence). V dropped 3 bases and J dropped 3 bases, with 6 bases sitting between them. This CDR3 is built from 13 residues. Full variable domain (remainder filled in from reference TRBV19 and TRBJ1-5): DGGITQSPKYLFRKEGQNVTLSCEQNLNHDAMYWYRQDPGQGLRLIYYSQIVNDFQKGDIAEGYSVSREKKESFPLTVTSAQKNPTAFYLCASSIIVNQPQHFGDGTRLSIL.

The CDR3: CASSAWDSKGVYNEQFF. The CDR3 nucleotides are TGCGCCAGCAGCGCATGGGACAGTAAAGGGGTATACAATGAGCAGTTCTTC. The rearrangement uses TRBV5-1 and TRBJ2-1; TRBD1 aligns across 7 bases. The trim removed 4 bases at V and 4 bases at J, leaving 14 bases unmatched. The germline V gene encodes CDR1 SGHRS and CDR2 YFSETQ. This CDR3 has 17 amino acids.

The genes are TRBV9 and TRBJ2-7, with TRBD2 identical over 10 bases. The CDR3 spans 15 residues. The J segment lost 4 bases and the V segment lost 4 bases, leaving 8 bases of the junction unmatched. Per germline, CDR1 SGDLS and CDR2 YYNGEE. The CDR3 coding sequence is TGTGCCAGCAGCCCAGGTAGCGGGGGGCCGTACGAGCAGTACTTC. Encoded protein: CASSPGSGGPYEQYF.

This chain joins TRBV2 and TRBJ2-6; 10 positions match TRBD1. The germline V gene has CDR1 SNHLY and CDR2 FYNNEI. J was trimmed by 4 bases and V by 4 bases; bases with no gene match: 4. The CDR3 extends over 16 amino acids. The CDR3 DNA follows: TGTGCCAGCAGTGGGACAGGGGGACTCGGGGCCAACGTCCTGACTTTC. Translation: CASSGTGGLGANVLTF.

The V gene is TRBV11-2, the J gene TRBJ2-1; D is unclear. The CDR3 loop spans 14 amino acids. Trimming removed 1 base at V and 6 bases at J, with 10 bases between. Germline V gene lookup returns CDR1 SGHAT and CDR2 FQNNGV. This CDR3 reads CASSLAATGNEQFF. The CDR3 DNA reads as TGTGCCAGCAGCTTAGCCGCGACTGGCAATGAGCAGTTCTTC. The full variable domain, completed using reference TRBV11-2 and TRBJ2-1, is EAGVAQSPRYKIIEKRQSVAFWCNPISGHATLYWYQQILGQGPKLLIQFQNNGVVDDSQLPKDRFSAERLKGVDSTLKIQPAKLEDSAVYLCASSLAATGNEQFFGPGTRLTVL.

V gene TRBV10-3 combines with J gene TRBJ1-3; no clear D. Germline V CDR1 and CDR2: ENHRY, SYGVKD. The V and J ends lost 4 bases and 2 bases respectively, with 9 bases between them. The CDR3 contains 14 residues. CDR3: CAISAVVTGNTIYF. The CDR3 coding sequence is TGTGCCATCAGTGCAGTCGTAACTGGAAACACCATATATTTT.

Concerning this clone: One end of the junction does not line up with germline, which may come from a read error. This chain joins TRBV7-7 and TRBJ2-3, with 8 bases aligning to TRBD1. The germline V gene has CDR1 SSHAT and CDR2 FNYEAQ (reference sequence). This CDR3 has 14 amino acids. DNA for the CDR3: TGTGCTAGCAGCTTATCGACAGGGGTAGATACGCAGTATTTT. This sequence encodes CASSLSTGVDTQYF.

The chain couples TRBV6-4 to TRBJ2-1; 9 nucleotides match TRBD2. The junction had 2 bases not matched to a gene; V was cut back by 3 bases and J by 2 bases. Germline V lookup: CDR1 MRHNA, CDR2 SNTAGT. The CDR3 totals 15 residues. CDR3: CASSEGLATYNEQFF. CDR3 DNA sequence: TGTGCCAGCAGTGAGGGACTAGCCACCTACAATGAGCAGTTCTTC.

In regard to this clone: The sample contains more than one DNA sequence encoding this CDR3. The chain recombines TRBV6-5 with TRBJ2-7; a possible D gene is TRBD2 (6 bases). In germline, CDR1 is MNHEY, CDR2 SVGAGI. V lost 0 bases to trimming and J lost 2 bases, with 8 bases between them. The CDR3 has 14 amino acids. The CDR3 region has the DNA TGTGCCAGCAGTTACTCCGGGGGAACCTACGAGCAGTACTTC. Translating it yields CASSYSGGTYEQYF.

This clone was counted once. V gene TRBV7-3 combines with J gene TRBJ1-2; 7 bases line up with TRBD1. V lost 5 bases and J lost 0; bases outside the gene matches: 3. Germline loops: CDR1 SGHTA, CDR2 FQGTGA. This CDR3 spans 14 amino acids. The CDR3 DNA is TGTGCCAGCAGCGAGGGGACAGCTAACTATGGCTACACCTTC. Translating it yields CASSEGTANYGYTF.

The rearrangement joins TRBV5-6 to TRBJ1-5; perhaps TRBD1 as D (6 bases). The CDR3 consists of 14 residues. Germline CDR1 reads SGHDT; CDR2 reads YYEEEE. Trimming removed 3 bases from V and 3 bases from J, with 10 bases in between. This CDR3 is CASSWGGLNQPQHF. CDR3 coding DNA: TGTGCCAGCAGCTGGGGGGGCCTCAATCAGCCCCAGCATTTT.

The rearrangement joins TRBV4-1 to TRBJ1-1, with a tentative D call TRBD1 (5 bases). CDR1 and CDR2 (germline): MGHRA, YSYEKL. The V gene lost 0 bases and the J gene lost 3 bases, with 20 bases spanning the gap. The CDR3 is 18 amino acids. Here the CDR3 reads CASSQESIPGQQYTEAFF. The DNA for the CDR3 is TGCGCCAGCAGCCAAGAAAGTATCCCCGGACAACAGTACACTGAAGCTTTCTTT.

The V gene is TRBV3-1 (or the pseudogene TRBV3-2), the J gene TRBJ2-1, with 8 bases fitting TRBD1. The CDR3 sequence is 19 residues long. The J segment lost 7 bases and the V segment lost 0 bases, leaving 17 bases of the junction unmatched. Per the germline V gene, CDR1 is LGHDT and CDR2 is YNNKEL (reference sequence). CDR3 coding DNA: TGTGCCAGCAGCCAAGAAGCCGGAAGAAGGACAGGGAGGAGAAATGAGCAGTTCTTC. Translating gives CASSQEAGRRTGRRNEQFF.

CDR3 DNA: TGTGCCAGCTCACCAATGAGGCAGGGGACGCATAGCACTGAAGCTTTCTTT. Amino acids: CASSPMRQGTHSTEAFF. V and J are TRBV18 and TRBJ1-1, with D possibly TRBD1 on 6 matching bases. The CDR3 totals 17 residues. The germline V gene has CDR1 KGHSH and CDR2 LQKENI. Trimming removed 2 bases from V and 4 bases from J, with 20 bases in between.

J is TRBJ2-7 and V is TRBV14, with 10 bases fitting TRBD2. V lost 4 bases and J lost 1; bases outside the gene matches: 16. This CDR3 has 19 amino acids. Germline assignment: CDR1 SGHDN and CDR2 FVKESK. CDR3 bases: TGTGCCAGCAGCCGGGGCCCAGCGGGAGGGACGGTATTATCCTACGAGCAGTACTTC. Translation gives CASSRGPAGGTVLSYEQYF.

The CDR3 is CASSEPGTGISFRNQETQYF. CDR3 coding DNA: TGCGCCAGCAGTGAGCCCGGGACAGGGATTTCGTTTAGGAACCAAGAGACCCAGTACTTC. The chain employs TRBV10-1 and TRBJ2-5, with TRBD1 matching over 9 bases. This CDR3 region has 20 residues. Per germline, CDR1 WNHNN and CDR2 SYGVQD (reference sequence). V gave up 2 bases and J gave up 0 bases; unmatched junction bases: 16.

The chain carries TRBV5-1 and TRBJ2-1, with TRBD2 identical over 8 bases. The CDR3 length is 18 residues. The V gene end was trimmed by 6 bases and the J gene end by 0 bases; junction bases not matched to a gene: 14. Germline assignment: CDR1 SGHRS and CDR2 YFSETQ. CDR3 sequence (DNA): TGCGCCAGCAACCCGACCAGGCCCGGGACTAGCTCCTACAATGAGCAGTTCTTC. Translating it yields CASNPTRPGTSSYNEQFF.

CDR3 in DNA: TGTGCCTGGAGGAGACAGGGGGCCTACGAGCAGTACTTC. Encoded protein: CAWRRQGAYEQYF. This rearrangement joins TRBV30 to TRBJ2-7; TRBD1 aligns across 9 bases. The ends lost 3 bases at V and 2 bases at J; junction bases unmatched: 2. CDR1 and CDR2 from the germline V gene are GTSNPN and SVGIG (reference sequence). The CDR3 is 13 amino acids.

The chain has TRBV11-2 and TRBJ1-1, with 11 bases matching TRBD1. Germline V gives CDR1 SGHAT, CDR2 FQNNGV. The V segment lost 1 base and the J segment 9 bases; nucleotides outside the gene matches: 1. The CDR3 totals 13 residues. Here the CDR3 DNA reads TGTGCCAGCAGCTTAGGGACAGGGGGCCAAGCTTTCTTT. Its translation: CASSLGTGGQAFF. Variable domain in full (rest from reference TRBV11-2 and TRBJ1-1): EAGVAQSPRYKIIEKRQSVAFWCNPISGHATLYWYQQILGQGPKLLIQFQNNGVVDDSQLPKDRFSAERLKGVDSTLKIQPAKLEDSAVYLCASSLGTGGQAFFGQGTRLTVV.

V gene TRBV14 combines with J gene TRBJ2-2; 9 positions match TRBD1. The junction had 7 bases not matched to a gene; V was cut back by 1 base and J by 4 bases. The CDR3 extends over 17 amino acids. CDR1 and CDR2 from the germline V gene are SGHDN and FVKESK. The CDR3 nucleotides are TGTGCCAGCAGCCAAGTCCCGGGACAGGGATTCACCGGGGAGCTGTTTTTT. Translation: CASSQVPGQGFTGELFF.

The CDR3 spells CASSLGTGLNTEAFF. The CDR3 DNA follows: TGTGCCAGCAGCTTAGGGACAGGGCTGAACACTGAAGCTTTCTTT. The chain has TRBV11-2 and TRBJ1-1; TRBD1 agrees at 8 bases. Trimming cost V 1 base and J 0 bases; bases outside gene matches: 1. The CDR3 runs to 15 residues. Looked up from germline, CDR1 is SGHAT and CDR2 is FQNNGV.

This clone was recorded only once. The chain links TRBV28 to TRBJ1-4; D ambiguous. V lost 6 bases and J lost 4, with 15 bases in between. Looked up from germline, CDR1 is MDHEN and CDR2 is SYDVKM. The CDR3 runs to 15 residues. For the CDR3, the DNA is TGTGCCAGCAGCTGGGAGGGTTCGGGTAATGAAAAACTGTTTTTT. Residues: CASSWEGSGNEKLFF.

This clone appeared a few times. The genes are TRBV15 and TRBJ2-7, with 10 bases that match TRBD1. Germline CDR1 is LNHNV and CDR2 is YYDKDF (reference sequence). This CDR3 has 17 amino acids. Germline trimming cut 6 bases from V and 5 bases from J; bases unmatched to any gene: 16. The chain's CDR3 is CATRNSLGDRGGHEQYF. CDR3 nucleotides: TGTGCCACCAGAAACTCCCTAGGGGACAGGGGTGGCCACGAGCAGTACTTC.